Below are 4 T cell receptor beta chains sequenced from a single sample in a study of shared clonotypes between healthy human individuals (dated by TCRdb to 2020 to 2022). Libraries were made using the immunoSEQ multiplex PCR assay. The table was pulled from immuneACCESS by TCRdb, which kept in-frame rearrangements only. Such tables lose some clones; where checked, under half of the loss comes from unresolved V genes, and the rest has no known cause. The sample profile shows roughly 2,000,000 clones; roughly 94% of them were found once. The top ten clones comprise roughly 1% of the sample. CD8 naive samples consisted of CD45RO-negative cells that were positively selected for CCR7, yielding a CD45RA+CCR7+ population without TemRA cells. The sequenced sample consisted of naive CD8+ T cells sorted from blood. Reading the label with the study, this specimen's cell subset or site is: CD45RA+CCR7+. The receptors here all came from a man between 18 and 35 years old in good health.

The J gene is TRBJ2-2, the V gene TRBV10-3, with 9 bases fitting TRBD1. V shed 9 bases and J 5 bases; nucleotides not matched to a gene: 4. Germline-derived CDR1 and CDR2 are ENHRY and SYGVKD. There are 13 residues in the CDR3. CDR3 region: CAIGQGITGELFF. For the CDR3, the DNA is TGTGCCATTGGACAGGGGATAACCGGGGAGCTGTTTTTT.

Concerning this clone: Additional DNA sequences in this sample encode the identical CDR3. DNA for the CDR3: TGTGCCAGCAGTTACTCGCAAGCGAACACTGAAGCTTTCTTT. Protein: CASSYSQANTEAFF. The chain joins TRBV6-5 to TRBJ1-1, with D unresolved. Deletions cut 0 bases from V and 1 base from J, with 6 bases between. Per the germline V gene, CDR1 is MNHEY and CDR2 is SVGAGI. The CDR3 totals 14 residues.

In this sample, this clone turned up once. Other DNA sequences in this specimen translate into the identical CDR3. The CDR3 sequence: CASSLAPSTEAFF. Written as DNA, the CDR3 is TGTGCCAGCAGCTTAGCACCGAGCACTGAAGCTTTCTTT. The rearrangement joins TRBV7-9 to TRBJ1-1; no definite D call. This CDR3 contains 13 residues. Looked up from germline, CDR1 is SEHNR and CDR2 is FQNEAQ (reference sequence). The V gene lost 0 bases and the J gene lost 4 bases, with 6 bases spanning the gap.

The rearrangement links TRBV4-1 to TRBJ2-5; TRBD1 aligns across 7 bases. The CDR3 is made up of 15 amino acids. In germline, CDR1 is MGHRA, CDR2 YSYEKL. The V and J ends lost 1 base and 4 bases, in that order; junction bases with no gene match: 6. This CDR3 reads CASSQVKTGAETQYF. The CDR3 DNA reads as TGCGCCAGCAGCCAAGTTAAAACAGGGGCAGAGACCCAGTACTTC.